These T cell receptor beta chains were read from a single sample in a study of regulatory T cells in long-lasting Graves disease. TCRdb reprocessed the multiplex PCR reads with MiXCR, giving one entry per CDR3 protein. The table lists some 600,000 distinct CDR3 sequences, about 16% of them singletons. This same sample was also taken into another study, of T cells in Graves' hyperthyroidism and ophthalmopathy.

Sequencing was performed on peripheral blood mononuclear cells (PBMCs), taken at new diagnosis, from a patient treated with antithyroid drugs. These receptor sequences come from a young man with Graves disease. Each CDR3 is given with its conserved first and last residue. Fields, in order: clone size, CDR3 length, J gene, V gene, D gene, CDR3 DNA, CDR3 protein. A D gene is named only where the DNA matches it firmly. The size field is filled for only some rows; it gives once, few, many or a size class.

few | 19 | TRBJ2-1 | TRBV7-6 | TRBD2 | TGTGCCAGCAGCGTAGCCGTGGCTAGCGGGAGAACGTTGTACAATGAGCAGTTCTTC | CASSVAVASGRTLYNEQFF
few | 14 | TRBJ2-7 | TRBV7-9 | NA | TGTGCCAGCAGCTTCCCCTCCTCTGGGGACGAGCAGTACTTC | CASSFPSSGDEQYF
few | 12 | TRBJ1-2 | TRBV30 | NA | TGTGCCTGGTCTCGGGATAACTATGGCTACACCTTC | CAWSRDNYGYTF
many | 16 | TRBJ1-2 | TRBV2 | NA | TGTGCCAGCAGTGAAAAATCAGTTCAGGAGTTCTATGGCTACACCTTC | CASSEKSVQEFYGYTF
many | 15 | TRBJ2-1 | TRBV30 | NA | TGTGCCTGGAGTGTACTGACTAGGGGCTACAATGAGCAGTTCTTC | CAWSVLTRGYNEQFF
NA | 16 | TRBJ2-3 | TRBV7-9 | NA | TGTGCCAGCAGCTTAGATAGAGGGGCGGAAGCAGATACGCAGTATTTT | CASSLDRGAEADTQYF
few | 16 | TRBJ2-3 | TRBV7-9 | TRBD2 | TGTGCCAGCAGCCCGCGACTAGCGTATAGCACAGATACGCAGTATTTT | CASSPRLAYSTDTQYF
NA | 12 | TRBJ1-1 | TRBV29-1 | NA | TGCAGCGTTGAACCGGACACTTATGAAGCTTTCTTT | CSVEPDTYEAFF
NA | 14 | TRBJ2-1 | TRBV6-1 | NA | TGTGCCAGCATCCGGGAGCCTTCTAACGATGAGCAGTTCTTC | CASIREPSNDEQFF
many | 15 | TRBJ2-1 | TRBV6-1 | TRBD2 | TGTGCCAGCAGGGACGGGACTAGCGGCCGGAATGAGCAGTTCTTC | CASRDGTSGRNEQFF
many | 13 | TRBJ2-7 | TRBV27 | NA | TGTGCCAGCAGTCAAGCGACAGGCTACGAGCAGTACTTC | CASSQATGYEQYF
few | 15 | TRBJ2-1 | TRBV5-5 | TRBD2 | TGTGCCAGCAGCTTTGAGACTAGCGGGAGCGGAGAGCAGTTCTTC | CASSFETSGSGEQFF
NA | 15 | TRBJ2-7 | TRBV7-9 | TRBD1 | TGTGCCAGCAGCCCGACGGACAGGCCGATCTACGAGCAGTACTTC | CASSPTDRPIYEQYF
NA | 18 | TRBJ2-1 | TRBV9 | NA | TGTGCCAGCAGCGATGGTCGAAGCGGGTTCTCCCGGGGCCATGAGCAGTTCTTC | CASSDGRSGFSRGHEQFF
few | 16 | TRBJ2-2 | TRBV7-9 | NA | TGTGCCAGCAGCAAAGGGAGAGGGAGGAACACCGGGGAGCTGTTTTTT | CASSKGRGRNTGELFF
NA | 15 | TRBJ2-1 | TRBV7-3 | TRBD2 | TGTGCCAGCAGCATCATAGCGGGAGGGTTCAATGAGCAGTTCTTC | CASSIIAGGFNEQFF
NA | 15 | TRBJ2-2 | TRBV27 | TRBD2 | TGTGCCAGCAGTTTCATCGCTAGCGGGACCGGGGAGCCGTTTTTT | CASSFIASGTGEPFF
few | 16 | TRBJ2-5 | TRBV7-2 | NA | TGTGCCAGCAGCTCCCCCGGGACTCCTAACCAAGAGACCCAGTACTTC | CASSSPGTPNQETQYF
many | 15 | TRBJ1-1 | TRBV5-1 | NA | TGCGCCAGCAGCCAAGGAGGGACGGTGAACACTGAAGCTTTCTTT | CASSQGGTVNTEAFF
NA | 14 | TRBJ2-1 | TRBV5-1 | NA | TGCGCCAGCAGCTCCGGGGACACAGACAATGAGCAGTTCTTC | CASSSGDTDNEQFF
few | 19 | TRBJ1-1 | TRBV7-9 | NA | TGTGCCAGCAGCTTTATCGTGGGGGCTAGGACAGACTTGAACACTGAAGCTTTCTTT | CASSFIVGARTDLNTEAFF
NA | 15 | TRBJ2-7 | TRBV5-4 | TRBD2 | TGTGCCAGCAGCTCGGGGGCGGGAGGGCTATACGAGCAGTACTTC | CASSSGAGGLYEQYF
NA | 12 | TRBJ1-3 | TRBV15 | NA | TGTGCCACCGCGAGCTCTGGAAACACCATATATTTT | CATASSGNTIYF
many | 15 | TRBJ2-1 | TRBV5-1 | TRBD2 | TGCGCCAGCAGCTTACTAGCGGGAGACCGAAGTGAGCAGTTCTTC | CASSLLAGDRSEQFF
many | 12 | TRBJ1-4 | TRBV2 | NA | TGTGCCAGCAGGGGGGACGGTGAAAAACTGTTTTTT | CASRGDGEKLFF
many | 14 | TRBJ2-2 | TRBV7-3 | NA | TGTGCCAGCAGCTCCACTAGGGACACCGGGGAGCTGTTTTTT | CASSSTRDTGELFF
NA | 15 | TRBJ2-2 | TRBV27 | TRBD2 | TGTGCCAGCGGGGGACTAGCGGGAGCGGCCGGGGAGCTGTTTTTT | CASGGLAGAAGELFF
NA | 15 | TRBJ2-1 | TRBV19 | NA | TGTGCCAGTAGTATACTAGGACGGGGAGTTGATGAGCAGTTCTTC | CASSILGRGVDEQFF
few | 12 | TRBJ2-7 | TRBV10-3 | NA | TGTGCCATCAGCCCCGACCGGAACGAGCAGTACTTC | CAISPDRNEQYF
many | 13 | TRBJ1-1 | TRBV20-1 | NA | TGCAGTGCTAGAGATTTGGGTGAGACTGAAGCTTTCTTT | CSARDLGETEAFF
NA | 16 | TRBJ2-1 | TRBV28 | TRBD2 | TGTGCCAGCAGTCCACGGGGGACTAGGAGTGACAATGAGCAGTTCTTC | CASSPRGTRSDNEQFF
NA | 17 | TRBJ1-4 | TRBV6-1 | NA | TGTGCCAGCAGTGAAGAAGAAGGTCCGGGCGATAATGAAAAACTGTTTTTT | CASSEEEGPGDNEKLFF
NA | 16 | TRBJ2-5 | TRBV5-6 | TRBD2 | TGTGCCAGCAGCTCGTCTGGGCGGGAGTGGGTGGAGACCCAGTACTTC | CASSSSGREWVETQYF
few | 15 | TRBJ2-1 | TRBV28 | NA | TGTGCCAGCAGTTCGGGTTCGGTCTCCTACAATGAGCAGTTCTTC | CASSSGSVSYNEQFF
NA | 15 | TRBJ2-2 | TRBV19 | TRBD2 | TGTGCCAGTAGCCGCCCCAGCGGGAGGGCCGGGGAGCTGTTTTTT | CASSRPSGRAGELFF
many | 15 | TRBJ2-1 | TRBV2 | TRBD1 | TGTGCCAGCAGTCTGATCGACAGGGGGTTGAATGAGCAGTTCTTC | CASSLIDRGLNEQFF
many | 13 | TRBJ1-5 | TRBV6-1 | TRBD1 | TGTGCCAGCGGTGACAGGGGGCCTCAGCCCCAGCATTTT | CASGDRGPQPQHF
few | 15 | TRBJ2-1 | TRBV11-3 | NA | TGTGCCAGCAGCCAAGATTCCGCCCGGGGAAATGAGCAGTTCTTC | CASSQDSARGNEQFF
NA | 16 | TRBJ1-4 | TRBV9 | NA | TGTGCCAGCAGCGTAGATTATGGGGTAGAGGGAGAAAAACTGTTTTTT | CASSVDYGVEGEKLFF
many | 14 | TRBJ2-7 | TRBV3-1 | TRBD2 | TGTGCCAGCAGCCGGACTAGAAGCCAAGGCGAGCAGTACTTC | CASSRTRSQGEQYF
few | 16 | TRBJ1-5 | TRBV2 | TRBD1 | TGTGCCAGCAGCCTAGACAGGGCTAATAGCAATCAGCCCCAGCATTTT | CASSLDRANSNQPQHF
NA | 14 | TRBJ2-7 | TRBV20-1 | TRBD1 | TGCAGTGCTAGTTCCGGCAGGGGGCAGTACGAGCAGTACTTC | CSASSGRGQYEQYF
NA | 14 | TRBJ1-1 | TRBV10-3 | NA | TGTGCCATCAGTGATAATACAGGGTCCACTGAAGCTTTCTTT | CAISDNTGSTEAFF
NA | 14 | TRBJ1-2 | TRBV5-5 | NA | TGTGCCAGCAGCTACCCGGGACCCACGCCTGGCTACACCTTC | CASSYPGPTPGYTF
many | 14 | TRBJ2-5 | TRBV7-9 | NA | TGTGCCAGCAGCCTATCTGGGGGCGCGGAGACCCAGTACTTC | CASSLSGGAETQYF
many | 15 | TRBJ2-7 | TRBV15 | TRBD1 | TGTGCCACCAGCAGAGATAAGGGACAGGGATACGAGCAGTACTTC | CATSRDKGQGYEQYF
few | 15 | TRBJ2-1 | TRBV6-2/TRBV6-3 | NA | TGTGCCAGCAGCTACGCTCCGAGCCGCTACAATGAGCAGTTCTTC | CASSYAPSRYNEQFF
few | 16 | TRBJ1-4 | TRBV11-3 | TRBD1 | TGTGCCAGCAGCCCCAGGGGGGACAGGGCCGATGAAAAACTGTTTTTT | CASSPRGDRADEKLFF
many | 12 | TRBJ2-7 | TRBV20-1 | NA | TGCAGTGCCGGACAGCGCGCCTACGAGCAGTACTTC | CSAGQRAYEQYF
NA | 15 | TRBJ1-2 | TRBV7-8 | TRBD1 | TGTGCCAGCAGCTTATCCCGGACAGGGCACTATGGCTACACCTTC | CASSLSRTGHYGYTF
NA | 15 | TRBJ2-1 | TRBV4-1 | NA | TGCGCCAGCAGCCAACAGGGAGGGGGGTACAATGAGCAGTTCTTC | CASSQQGGGYNEQFF
NA | 17 | TRBJ1-6 | TRBV9 | NA | TGTGCCAGCAGCAGAAGGGACTTCCACTCCTATAATTCACCCCTCCACTTT | CASSRRDFHSYNSPLHF
many | 13 | TRBJ1-1 | TRBV3-1 | TRBD1 | TGTGCCAGCAGCCCTACAGGGGACACTGAAGCTTTCTTT | CASSPTGDTEAFF
many | 15 | TRBJ2-7 | TRBV7-3 | TRBD1 | TGTGCCAGCAGCGCCTGGGACAGGAGCTCCTACGAGCAGTACTTC | CASSAWDRSSYEQYF
many | 14 | TRBJ1-5 | TRBV12-3/TRBV12-4 | NA | TGTGCCAGCAGAGCCGGTAACTTAAATCAGCCCCAGCATTTT | CASRAGNLNQPQHF
many | 14 | TRBJ2-7 | TRBV5-1 | TRBD2 | TGCGCCAGCAGCCGGGGGACTAGCGGTTACGAGCAGTACTTC | CASSRGTSGYEQYF
many | 15 | TRBJ2-5 | TRBV10-3 | TRBD2 | TGTGCCATCAGTAACTTAGCGGGGGACCAAGAGACCCAGTACTTC | CAISNLAGDQETQYF
many | 13 | TRBJ2-7 | TRBV2 | NA | TGTGCCAGCAGTTTTGACAGGACCTACGAGCAGTACTTC | CASSFDRTYEQYF
many | 16 | TRBJ2-7 | TRBV6-2/TRBV6-3 | TRBD2 | TGTGCCAGCAGCCGGGGACTAGCGGGAGGGTCCTACGAGCAGTACTTC | CASSRGLAGGSYEQYF
few | 16 | TRBJ2-3 | TRBV5-4 | NA | TGTGCCAGCAGCTTGGCGAAGGGACGCAGCACAGATACGCAGTATTTT | CASSLAKGRSTDTQYF